Reported below is one T cell receptor (beta chain). Its antigen is still unknown. From germline, CDR1 is SGHTA and CDR2 FQGNSA. This CDR3 spans 12 amino acids. Deletions cut 5 bases from V and 7 bases from J, with 11 bases between. The data were taken from a study of CD8 T cells in ankylosing spondylitis. General study points: Ankylosing spondylitis blood appeared to carry a characteristic TCR beta motif of roughly eight highly homologous variants. Reports of some motif variants in reactive arthritis synovial fluid and blood predate this one.

Quantitative molecular-barcoded 5'-RACE generated the TCR beta libraries. Each CDR3 protein is one row after TCRdb ran MiXCR on the 5' RACE reads. The table shows about 500,000 distinct CDR3 sequences, with roughly an eighth occurring only once. Sequenced material: blood, either unsorted or a sorted T cell fraction (not recorded which). The receptor was derived from a male donor with ankylosing spondylitis. The chain couples TRBV7-2 to TRBJ1-2; possibly TRBD1 for D (6 bases). The CDR3 reads CASSIQGSGYTF. For the CDR3, the DNA is TGTGCCAGCAGCATTCAGGGGTCTGGCTACACCTTC.